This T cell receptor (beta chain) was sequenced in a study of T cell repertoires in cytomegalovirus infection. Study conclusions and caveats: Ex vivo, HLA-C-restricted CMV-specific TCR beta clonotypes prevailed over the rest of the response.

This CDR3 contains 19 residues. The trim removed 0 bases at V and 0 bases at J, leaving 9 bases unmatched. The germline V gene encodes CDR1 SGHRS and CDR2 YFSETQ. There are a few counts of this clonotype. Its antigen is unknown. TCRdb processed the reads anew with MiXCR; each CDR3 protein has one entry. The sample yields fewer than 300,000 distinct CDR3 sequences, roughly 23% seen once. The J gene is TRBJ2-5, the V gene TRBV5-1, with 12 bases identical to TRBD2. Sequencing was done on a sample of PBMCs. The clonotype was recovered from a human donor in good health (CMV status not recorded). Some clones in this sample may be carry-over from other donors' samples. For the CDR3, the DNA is TGCGCCAGCAGCTTGGGAACAGGGGGACTAGCGGGCTACCAAGAGACCCAGTACTTC. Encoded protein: CASSLGTGGLAGYQETQYF.